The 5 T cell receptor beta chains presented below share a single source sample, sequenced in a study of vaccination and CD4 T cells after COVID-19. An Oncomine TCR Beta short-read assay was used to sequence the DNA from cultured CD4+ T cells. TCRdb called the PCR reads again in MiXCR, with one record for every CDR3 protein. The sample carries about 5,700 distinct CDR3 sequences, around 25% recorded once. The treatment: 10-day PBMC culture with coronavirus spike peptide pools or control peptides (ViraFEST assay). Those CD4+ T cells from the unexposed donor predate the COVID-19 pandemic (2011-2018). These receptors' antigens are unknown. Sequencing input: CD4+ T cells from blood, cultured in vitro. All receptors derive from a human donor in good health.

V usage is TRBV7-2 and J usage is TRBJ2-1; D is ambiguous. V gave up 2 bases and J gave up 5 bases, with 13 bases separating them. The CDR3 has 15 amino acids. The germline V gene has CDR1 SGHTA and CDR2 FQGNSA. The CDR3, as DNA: TGTGCCAGCAGCTTAATAATGGGTCAAGACAATGAGCAGTTCTTC. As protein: CASSLIMGQDNEQFF.

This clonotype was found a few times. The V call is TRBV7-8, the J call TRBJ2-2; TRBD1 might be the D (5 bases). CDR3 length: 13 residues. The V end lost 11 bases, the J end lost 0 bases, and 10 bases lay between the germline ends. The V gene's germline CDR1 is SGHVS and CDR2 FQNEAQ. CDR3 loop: CAHTDTNTGELFF. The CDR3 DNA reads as TGTGCCCATACGGACACGAACACCGGGGAGCTGTTTTTT.

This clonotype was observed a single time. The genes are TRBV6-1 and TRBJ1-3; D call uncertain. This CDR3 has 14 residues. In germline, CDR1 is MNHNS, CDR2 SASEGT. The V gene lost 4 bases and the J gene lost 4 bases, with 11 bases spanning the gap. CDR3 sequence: CASSGSAVGNTIYF. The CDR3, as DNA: TGTGCCAGCAGTGGAAGCGCAGTCGGAAACACCATATATTTT.

This CDR3 reads CASSEGDRGQAFF. The CDR3 DNA is TGTGCCAGCAGTGAGGGGGACAGGGGGCAAGCTTTCTTT. V gene TRBV6-4 combines with J gene TRBJ1-1; 12 nucleotides match TRBD1. The ends lost 3 bases at V and 9 bases at J; junction bases unmatched: 2. Germline CDR1 and CDR2: MRHNA and SNTAGT. The CDR3 is 13 residues long.

The CDR3 is CASSIEEQEKLFF. For the CDR3, the DNA is TGTGCCAGCAGCATCGAGGAGCAGGAAAAACTGTTTTTT. The chain links TRBV6-1 to TRBJ1-4; no clear D gene. Germline V lookup: CDR1 MNHNS, CDR2 SASEGT. The length of the CDR3 is 13 residues. V lost 6 bases and J 8 bases, leaving 13 bases between the germline ends.